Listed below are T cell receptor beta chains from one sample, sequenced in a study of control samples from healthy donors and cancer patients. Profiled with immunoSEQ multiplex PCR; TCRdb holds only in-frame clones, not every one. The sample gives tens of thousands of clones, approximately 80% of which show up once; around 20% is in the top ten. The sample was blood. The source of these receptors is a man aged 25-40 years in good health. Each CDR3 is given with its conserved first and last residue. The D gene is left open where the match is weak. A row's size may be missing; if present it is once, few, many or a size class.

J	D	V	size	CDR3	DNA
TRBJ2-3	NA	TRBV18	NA	CASSRDPDTQYF	TGTGCCAGCTCACGGGACCCAGATACGCAGTATTTT
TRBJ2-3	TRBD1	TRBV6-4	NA	CASGQGEKDTQYF	TGTGCCAGCGGACAGGGGGAAAAAGATACGCAGTATTTT
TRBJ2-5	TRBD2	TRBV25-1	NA	CASSGAGALKETQYF	TGTGCCAGCAGTGGAGCGGGGGCGTTGAAGGAGACCCAGTACTTC
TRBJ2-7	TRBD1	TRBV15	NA	CATSPGQGAREQYF	TGTGCCACCAGTCCGGGACAGGGGGCGAGGGAGCAGTACTTC
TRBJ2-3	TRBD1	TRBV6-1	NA	CASSEATGGTDTQYF	TGTGCCAGCAGTGAAGCAACAGGGGGCACAGATACGCAGTATTTT
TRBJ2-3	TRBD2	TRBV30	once	CAWSGTSGIWGTDTQYF	TGTGCCTGGAGCGGGACTAGCGGGATATGGGGGACAGATACGCAGTATTTT
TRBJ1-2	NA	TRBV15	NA	CATSFGGSNYGYTF	TGTGCCACCTCATTCGGGGGCTCGAACTATGGCTACACCTTC
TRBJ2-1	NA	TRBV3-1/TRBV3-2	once	CASSQLPGSYNEQFF	TGTGCCAGCAGCCAACTTCCTGGCTCCTACAATGAGCAGTTCTTC
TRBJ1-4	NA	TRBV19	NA	CASSHPWREKLFF	TGTGCCAGTAGTCATCCGTGGCGGGAAAAACTGTTTTTT
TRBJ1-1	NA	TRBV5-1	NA	CASSLDGMNTEAFF	TGCGCCAGCAGCTTGGACGGTATGAACACTGAAGCTTTCTTT
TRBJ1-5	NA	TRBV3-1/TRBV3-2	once	CASSQGSNQPQHF	TGTGCCAGCAGCCAGGGTAGCAATCAGCCCCAGCATTTT
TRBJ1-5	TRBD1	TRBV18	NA	CASSLTGTDQPQHF	TGTGCCAGCTCACTGACAGGGACCGATCAGCCCCAGCATTTT
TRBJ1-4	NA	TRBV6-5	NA	CASRRGWTNEKLFF	TGTGCCAGCAGACGAGGATGGACTAATGAAAAACTGTTTTTT
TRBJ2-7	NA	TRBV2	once	CASSEGTPPYEQYF	TGTGCCAGCAGTGAAGGGACCCCCCCCTACGAGCAGTACTTC
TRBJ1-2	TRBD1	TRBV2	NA	CASGDRDGYTF	TGTGCCAGCGGAGACAGGGACGGCTACACCTTC
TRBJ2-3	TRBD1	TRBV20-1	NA	CSASPGQETDTQYF	TGCAGTGCTAGTCCGGGACAGGAGACAGATACGCAGTATTTT
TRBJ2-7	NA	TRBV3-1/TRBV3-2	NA	CASGRQATYEQYF	TGTGCCAGCGGCCGACAGGCTACCTACGAGCAGTACTTC
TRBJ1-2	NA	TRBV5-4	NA	CASSRDVRFGYTF	TGTGCCAGCAGTCGGGACGTCAGATTTGGCTACACCTTC
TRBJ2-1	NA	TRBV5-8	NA	CASSFVTGVRNEQFF	TGTGCCAGCAGCTTCGTGACAGGCGTCCGCAATGAGCAGTTCTTC
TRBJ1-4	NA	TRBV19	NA	CASTSAGTRFFF	TGTGCCAGTACCTCAGCCGGGACCCGGTTTTTTTTT
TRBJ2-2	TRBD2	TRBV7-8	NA	CASSLEASGGPRSSGELFF	TGTGCCAGCAGCTTAGAAGCTAGCGGGGGCCCTAGGAGTTCCGGGGAGCTGTTTTTT
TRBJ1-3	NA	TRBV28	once	CASAGHKSSGNTIYF	TGTGCCAGCGCCGGTCATAAGTCCTCTGGAAACACCATATATTTT
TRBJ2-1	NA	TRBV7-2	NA	CASSLYRLPNNEQFF	TGTGCCAGCAGCTTATACCGGCTGCCTAACAATGAGCAGTTCTTC